A selection of T cell receptor beta chains follows, all from one sample in a study of T cells in Graves' hyperthyroidism and ophthalmopathy. One entry per CDR3 protein, called by TCRdb with MiXCR from the multiplex PCR reads. In the table there are about 600,000 distinct CDR3 sequences, about a sixth of which are singletons. The specimen sequenced was blood. These TCRs come from a woman aged 40 to 50 with Graves' ophthalmopathy. CDR3s include the opening cysteine and the closing phenylalanine or tryptophan. The order of the fields is J gene, clone size, D gene, V gene, CDR3 protein, CDR3 DNA. The D gene is left open where the match is weak. A clone size is listed for some rows: how often the clone was seen (once, few, many), or a class if it is expanded.

j_call: TRBJ1-4; clone_size: .; d_call: .; v_call: TRBV30; cdr3_aa: CAWNQDGGEKLFF; cdr3_nt: TGTGCCTGGAACCAGGACGGGGGTGAAAAACTGTTTTTT
j_call: TRBJ2-1; clone_size: many; d_call: TRBD2; v_call: TRBV5-1; cdr3_aa: CASSQLAGYNEQFF; cdr3_nt: TGCGCCAGCAGTCAACTAGCGGGTTACAATGAGCAGTTCTTC
j_call: TRBJ1-6; clone_size: few; d_call: .; v_call: TRBV4-2; cdr3_aa: CASSSGMSSPLHF; cdr3_nt: TGTGCCAGCAGTAGCGGGATGAGTTCACCCCTCCACTTT
j_call: TRBJ2-7; clone_size: .; d_call: .; v_call: TRBV7-9; cdr3_aa: CASSLDQYIDEQYF; cdr3_nt: TGTGCCAGCAGCTTAGATCAATACATCGACGAGCAGTACTTC
j_call: TRBJ1-2; clone_size: few; d_call: .; v_call: TRBV7-9; cdr3_aa: CASSLEVEQAPYGYTF; cdr3_nt: TGTGCCAGCAGCTTAGAGGTTGAACAGGCACCCTATGGCTACACCTTC
j_call: TRBJ2-3; clone_size: .; d_call: .; v_call: TRBV6-1; cdr3_aa: CASRGTGWDTQYF; cdr3_nt: TGTGCCAGCAGAGGCACCGGGTGGGATACGCAGTATTTT
j_call: TRBJ2-7; clone_size: many; d_call: .; v_call: TRBV2; cdr3_aa: CASSETSGTTAYEQYF; cdr3_nt: TGTGCCAGCAGTGAAACCTCCGGGACGACAGCCTACGAGCAGTACTTC
j_call: TRBJ2-7; clone_size: many; d_call: .; v_call: TRBV7-2; cdr3_aa: CASSLSPGMMNEQYF; cdr3_nt: TGTGCCAGCAGCTTAAGCCCGGGGATGATGAACGAGCAGTACTTC
j_call: TRBJ2-6; clone_size: many; d_call: .; v_call: TRBV30; cdr3_aa: CAWSAGHSSGANVLTF; cdr3_nt: TGTGCCTGGAGTGCGGGACATTCCTCTGGGGCCAACGTCCTGACTTTC
j_call: TRBJ2-4; clone_size: few; d_call: TRBD2; v_call: TRBV27; cdr3_aa: CASSRQRGGQYIQYF; cdr3_nt: TGTGCCAGCAGCCGACAGCGGGGGGGCCAGTACATTCAGTACTTC
j_call: TRBJ1-1; clone_size: few; d_call: .; v_call: TRBV3-1; cdr3_aa: CASSQGWVNTEAFF; cdr3_nt: TGTGCCAGCAGCCAGGGTTGGGTGAACACTGAAGCTTTCTTT
j_call: TRBJ1-1; clone_size: few; d_call: .; v_call: TRBV10-3; cdr3_aa: CAIRQAGSNTEAFF; cdr3_nt: TGTGCCATCAGACAGGCAGGTTCGAACACTGAAGCTTTCTTT
j_call: TRBJ2-3; clone_size: few; d_call: .; v_call: TRBV7-9; cdr3_aa: CASSERTTDTQYF; cdr3_nt: TGTGCCAGCAGCGAAAGAACCACAGATACGCAGTATTTT
j_call: TRBJ2-3; clone_size: .; d_call: .; v_call: TRBV19; cdr3_aa: CASSLTPIGTDTQYF; cdr3_nt: TGTGCCAGTAGCTTAACGCCCATTGGCACAGATACGCAGTATTTT
j_call: TRBJ1-5; clone_size: few; d_call: .; v_call: TRBV28; cdr3_aa: CASIPDLNQPQHF; cdr3_nt: TGTGCCAGCATCCCGGATCTAAATCAGCCCCAGCATTTT
j_call: TRBJ2-5; clone_size: many; d_call: .; v_call: TRBV6-5; cdr3_aa: CASSYPPGATRQETQYF; cdr3_nt: TGTGCCAGCAGTTACCCCCCCGGGGCAACCCGACAAGAGACCCAGTACTTC
j_call: TRBJ2-2; clone_size: .; d_call: TRBD2; v_call: TRBV2; cdr3_aa: CASTDGLAGGGELFF; cdr3_nt: TGTGCCAGCACGGACGGACTAGCGGGGGGGGGGGAGCTGTTTTTT
j_call: TRBJ1-4; clone_size: .; d_call: .; v_call: TRBV29-1; cdr3_aa: CSVELGHTSEKLFF; cdr3_nt: TGCAGCGTTGAATTAGGGCACACGAGTGAAAAACTGTTTTTT
j_call: TRBJ1-1; clone_size: .; d_call: TRBD1; v_call: TRBV5-1; cdr3_aa: CASTDRGPDTEAFF; cdr3_nt: TGCGCCAGCACGGACAGGGGGCCCGACACTGAAGCTTTCTTT
j_call: TRBJ2-5; clone_size: many; d_call: .; v_call: TRBV20-1; cdr3_aa: CSARAQETQYF; cdr3_nt: TGCAGTGCTAGAGCGCAAGAGACCCAGTACTTC
j_call: TRBJ2-7; clone_size: .; d_call: .; v_call: TRBV27; cdr3_aa: CASSLRARGRGPEQYF; cdr3_nt: TGTGCCAGCAGTTTAAGGGCGCGGGGGAGGGGGCCCGAGCAGTACTTC
j_call: TRBJ1-1; clone_size: .; d_call: TRBD1; v_call: TRBV18; cdr3_aa: CASSRLPGQGNTEAFF; cdr3_nt: TGTGCCAGCTCACGACTCCCGGGACAGGGAAACACTGAAGCTTTCTTT
j_call: TRBJ1-1; clone_size: few; d_call: TRBD1; v_call: TRBV20-1; cdr3_aa: CSALTGTVNTEAFF; cdr3_nt: TGCAGTGCCCTTACCGGGACAGTGAACACTGAAGCTTTCTTT
j_call: TRBJ2-5; clone_size: few; d_call: .; v_call: TRBV7-9; cdr3_aa: CASSLVSLGTQYF; cdr3_nt: TGTGCCAGCAGCTTAGTCTCTTTGGGGACCCAGTACTTC
j_call: TRBJ2-7; clone_size: many; d_call: TRBD2; v_call: TRBV6-1; cdr3_aa: CASSGAGRISYEQYF; cdr3_nt: TGTGCCAGCAGTGGAGCGGGACGGATATCCTACGAGCAGTACTTC
j_call: TRBJ1-1; clone_size: many; d_call: .; v_call: TRBV27; cdr3_aa: CASNRNRVTPTEAFF; cdr3_nt: TGTGCCAGCAACCGAAATAGGGTGACTCCCACTGAAGCTTTCTTT
j_call: TRBJ2-7; clone_size: .; d_call: .; v_call: TRBV27; cdr3_aa: CASSPGPTSYEQYF; cdr3_nt: TGTGCCAGCAGCCCAGGGCCAACCTCCTACGAGCAGTACTTC
j_call: TRBJ2-5; clone_size: many; d_call: .; v_call: TRBV18; cdr3_aa: CASSPPSLETQYF; cdr3_nt: TGTGCCAGCTCACCACCTTCATTAGAGACCCAGTACTTC
j_call: TRBJ1-2; clone_size: .; d_call: TRBD1; v_call: TRBV6-1; cdr3_aa: CASRGTGKGYGYTF; cdr3_nt: TGTGCCAGCAGAGGGACAGGGAAGGGCTATGGCTACACCTTC
j_call: TRBJ2-3; clone_size: .; d_call: TRBD1; v_call: TRBV6-1; cdr3_aa: CASSEAAGTGADTQYF; cdr3_nt: TGTGCCAGCAGTGAAGCGGCGGGGACAGGGGCAGATACGCAGTATTTT
j_call: TRBJ2-5; clone_size: many; d_call: .; v_call: TRBV11-2; cdr3_aa: CASSLDRRVGETQYF; cdr3_nt: TGTGCCAGCAGCTTAGATCGGAGGGTCGGGGAGACCCAGTACTTC
j_call: TRBJ1-2; clone_size: few; d_call: .; v_call: TRBV6-5; cdr3_aa: CASSYSGERSYTF; cdr3_nt: TGTGCCAGCAGTTACTCGGGCGAAAGGAGCTACACCTTC
j_call: TRBJ2-5; clone_size: few; d_call: TRBD2; v_call: TRBV28; cdr3_aa: CASSSNLAGGISGKTQYF; cdr3_nt: TGTGCCAGCAGTTCCAACCTAGCGGGGGGGATCTCGGGAAAGACCCAGTACTTC
j_call: TRBJ2-1; clone_size: many; d_call: .; v_call: TRBV7-2; cdr3_aa: CASSLVGGRRLDEQFF; cdr3_nt: TGTGCCAGCAGCTTAGTGGGCGGGCGTCGCCTCGATGAGCAGTTCTTC
j_call: TRBJ2-4; clone_size: many; d_call: TRBD2; v_call: TRBV7-9; cdr3_aa: CASSHSFRTSGTGNIQYF; cdr3_nt: TGTGCCAGCAGCCATTCCTTTCGGACTAGCGGGACGGGAAACATTCAGTACTTC
j_call: TRBJ2-7; clone_size: many; d_call: TRBD2; v_call: TRBV3-1; cdr3_aa: CASSQESPSPSGYEQYF; cdr3_nt: TGTGCCAGCAGCCAAGAGAGTCCAAGTCCTAGCGGCTACGAGCAGTACTTC
j_call: TRBJ2-3; clone_size: many; d_call: TRBD1; v_call: TRBV12-3/TRBV12-4; cdr3_aa: CASSWDREDTQYF; cdr3_nt: TGTGCCAGCAGTTGGGACAGGGAAGATACGCAGTATTTT
j_call: TRBJ1-6; clone_size: .; d_call: .; v_call: TRBV20-1; cdr3_aa: CSAPFPSSDSPLHF; cdr3_nt: TGCAGTGCTCCCTTCCCCTCGTCAGATTCACCCCTCCACTTT
j_call: TRBJ2-1; clone_size: few; d_call: .; v_call: TRBV20-1; cdr3_aa: CSATGGTLEFF; cdr3_nt: TGCAGTGCTACCGGCGGGACTTTGGAGTTCTTC
j_call: TRBJ2-2; clone_size: few; d_call: .; v_call: TRBV12-3/TRBV12-4; cdr3_aa: CASSLGEATGELFF; cdr3_nt: TGTGCCAGCAGTTTAGGAGAGGCGACCGGGGAGCTGTTTTTT
j_call: TRBJ2-1; clone_size: .; d_call: .; v_call: TRBV20-1; cdr3_aa: CSARLSTGGASYNEQFF; cdr3_nt: TGCAGTGCTAGGTTGTCCACGGGGGGCGCCTCCTACAATGAGCAGTTCTTC
j_call: TRBJ2-1; clone_size: few; d_call: TRBD2; v_call: TRBV6-1; cdr3_aa: CASTFQAGGEQFF; cdr3_nt: TGTGCCAGCACCTTTCAAGCGGGGGGTGAGCAGTTCTTC
j_call: TRBJ1-1; clone_size: .; d_call: .; v_call: TRBV12-3/TRBV12-4; cdr3_aa: CASSFVGGSGSGAFF; cdr3_nt: TGTGCCAGCAGTTTCGTGGGAGGGTCGGGGTCGGGGGCTTTCTTT
j_call: TRBJ2-2; clone_size: few; d_call: .; v_call: TRBV7-9; cdr3_aa: CASSFTSWVGELFF; cdr3_nt: TGTGCCAGCAGCTTTACGTCCTGGGTCGGGGAGCTGTTTTTT